A selection of T cell receptor beta chains follows, all from one sample in a study of blood T cell repertoires in COVID-19. The repertoire was sequenced with immunoSEQ multiplex PCR; TCRdb's copy has only in-frame clones and lacks some. The sample contains fewer than 200,000 clones, approximately 87% of which appear only once. Sequenced: PBMCs or T cells enriched from blood (not recorded which). These TCRs come from a woman between 45 and 60 years old who had recovered from COVID-19. The CDR3 runs from the conserved cysteine through the conserved F or W. A D gene is named only where the DNA matches it firmly. Part of the rows lack a size; the others show once, few, many or a class for expanded clones.

V,D,size,J,CDR3,DNA
TRBV30,.,.,TRBJ1-1,CAWSTGWMNTEAFF,TGTGCCTGGAGCACAGGGTGGATGAACACTGAAGCTTTCTTT
TRBV14,.,.,TRBJ2-5,CASSHLGRETQYF,TGTGCCAGCAGCCACCTCGGCAGGGAGACCCAGTACTTC
TRBV6-6,.,.,TRBJ1-1,CASSPPPRGRTEAFF,TGTGCCAGCAGTCCGCCACCCCGAGGGAGGACTGAAGCTTTCTTT
TRBV5-6,TRBD1,.,TRBJ1-6,CASSSWTGGRNSPLHF,TGTGCCAGCAGCTCCTGGACAGGGGGCCGTAATTCACCCCTCCACTTT
TRBV29-1,TRBD2,.,TRBJ2-3,CSVEGNGGGTDTQYF,TGCAGCGTTGAAGGGAATGGGGGGGGCACAGATACGCAGTATTTT
TRBV5-1,.,.,TRBJ1-2,CASSPRTDNYGYTF,TGCGCCAGCAGCCCTCGGACAGATAACTATGGCTACACCTTC
TRBV30,.,.,TRBJ1-1,CAWSVAPVNTEAFF,TGTGCCTGGAGTGTGGCCCCAGTGAACACTGAAGCTTTCTTT
TRBV9,.,.,TRBJ1-1,CASSAPGGGNTEAFF,TGTGCCAGCAGCGCCCCCGGGGGAGGAAACACTGAAGCTTTCTTT
TRBV2,.,.,TRBJ1-4,CASLGAVEWKLFF,TGTGCCAGCCTCGGAGCGGTTGAGTGGAAACTGTTTTTT
TRBV7-9,.,.,TRBJ1-6,CASSLYVGPNSPLHF,TGTGCCAGCAGCTTATATGTGGGGCCGAATTCACCCCTCCACTTT
TRBV5-8,TRBD1,few,TRBJ1-2,CASSTRPGQGARRYGYTF,TGTGCCAGCAGCACCCGGCCGGGACAGGGGGCGCGACGCTATGGCTACACCTTC
TRBV7-2,.,.,TRBJ1-1,CASSLVGLGEGTEAFF,TGTGCCAGCAGCTTAGTTGGTTTAGGGGAAGGCACTGAAGCTTTCTTT
TRBV15,.,.,TRBJ1-2,CATSRDRQVGGYTF,TGTGCCACCAGCAGAGACCGACAGGTCGGTGGCTACACCTTC
TRBV2,.,.,TRBJ1-6,CASTRTGGYNSPLHF,TGTGCCAGCACAAGGACCGGAGGCTATAATTCACCCCTCCACTTT
TRBV9,TRBD1,.,TRBJ1-5,CASSGDRDYSNQPQHF,TGTGCCAGCAGCGGAGACAGGGATTATAGCAATCAGCCCCAGCATTTT
TRBV7-6,TRBD1,.,TRBJ1-6,CASSLGKRGTGYNSPLHF,TGTGCCAGCAGCTTAGGGAAGAGGGGGACAGGGTATAATTCACCCCTCCACTTT
TRBV6-5,TRBD2,.,TRBJ2-1,CASGRGTSGYNEQFF,TGTGCCAGCGGACGAGGGACTAGCGGCTACAATGAGCAGTTCTTC
TRBV25-1,.,once,TRBJ1-2,CASRTGYYGYTF,TGTGCCAGTCGAACAGGGTACTATGGCTACACCTTC
TRBV5-6,TRBD1,.,TRBJ1-2,CASSLAGGTGGGYTF,TGTGCCAGCAGCTTGGCCGGCGGGACAGGGGGTGGCTACACCTTC
TRBV4-3,TRBD2,.,TRBJ2-3,CASSQNLRLAVTDTQYF,TGCGCCAGCAGCCAAAACCTTAGGCTAGCGGTTACAGATACGCAGTATTTT
TRBV9,.,.,TRBJ1-2,CASSAGRGYGYTF,TGTGCCAGCAGCGCGGGGAGAGGCTATGGCTACACCTTC
TRBV5-5,.,.,TRBJ1-2,CASSLGRDYGYTF,TGTGCCAGCAGCTTGGGCCGAGACTATGGCTACACCTTC
TRBV7-2,TRBD1,.,TRBJ2-5,CASSLSRGREETQYF,TGTGCCAGCAGCTTAAGCAGGGGGAGAGAAGAGACCCAGTACTTC
TRBV30,TRBD2,.,TRBJ2-1,CAWAPSGSNEQFF,TGTGCCTGGGCCCCTAGCGGGAGCAATGAGCAGTTCTTC
TRBV24-1,TRBD1,few,TRBJ2-2,CATSSGQGKMSGELFF,TGTGCCACCAGTTCGGGACAGGGAAAAATGAGCGGGGAGCTGTTTTTT
TRBV7-2,TRBD2,.,TRBJ2-1,CASSPPSGRALVPFF,TGTGCCAGCAGCCCCCCTAGCGGGAGGGCCTTAGTACCGTTCTTC
TRBV5-1,.,.,TRBJ2-5,CASSLELRETQYF,TGCGCCAGCAGCTTGGAGCTGAGGGAGACCCAGTACTTC
TRBV19,.,.,TRBJ1-6,CASRGAAYNSPLHF,TGTGCCAGCCGGGGGGCAGCATATAATTCACCCCTCCACTTT
TRBV16,.,once,TRBJ1-2,CASSQSSEFYGYTF,TGTGCCAGCAGCCAATCTTCGGAGTTCTATGGCTACACCTTC
TRBV9,.,.,TRBJ1-2,CASSTNRVGYTF,TGTGCCAGCAGCACTAACAGGGTTGGCTACACCTTC
TRBV28,.,.,TRBJ2-6,CASSLLRGAGANVLTF,TGTGCCAGCAGTCTCCTCAGGGGGGCCGGGGCCAACGTCCTGACTTTC
TRBV6-5,TRBD1,.,TRBJ1-2,CATLIGQGNGYTF,TGTGCCACCTTAATCGGACAGGGGAACGGCTACACCTTC
TRBV30,TRBD1,.,TRBJ1-4,CAWSVYGTGDEKLFF,TGTGCCTGGAGTGTATACGGGACAGGGGATGAAAAACTGTTTTTT
TRBV6-5,.,.,TRBJ2-5,CASSPRLVETQYF,TGTGCCAGCAGTCCTAGACTAGTAGAGACCCAGTACTTC
TRBV4-3,TRBD2,once,TRBJ2-3,CASSPLTSGREDGTDTQYF,TGCGCCAGCAGCCCCTTAACTAGCGGGAGAGAGGATGGCACAGATACGCAGTATTTT
TRBV5-1,.,.,TRBJ2-5,CASQKPGVTVETQYF,TGCGCCAGCCAAAAGCCGGGGGTCACGGTGGAGACCCAGTACTTC
TRBV28,TRBD2,.,TRBJ2-3,CASSIGLAGYSDTQYF,TGTGCCAGCAGTATCGGACTAGCGGGGTATTCAGATACGCAGTATTTT
TRBV3-1/TRBV3-2,TRBD1,.,TRBJ1-5,CASSRQGNQPQHF,TGTGCCAGCAGCCGACAGGGGAATCAGCCCCAACATTTT
TRBV11-3,TRBD1,.,TRBJ1-1,CASTGGVDTEAFF,TGTGCCAGCACAGGGGGCGTAGACACTGAAGCTTTCTTT
TRBV10-3,TRBD2,.,TRBJ2-1,CAISGGLAGSYNEQFF,TGTGCCATCAGTGGGGGACTAGCAGGTTCCTACAATGAGCAGTTCTTC
TRBV18,TRBD1,.,TRBJ1-6,CASPPWTGGLIGYNSPLHF,TGTGCCAGCCCACCGTGGACAGGGGGCCTTATTGGCTATAATTCACCCCTCCACTTT
TRBV5-6,.,.,TRBJ1-5,CASSLRGAGSNQPQHF,TGTGCCAGCAGCTTGCGGGGAGCCGGTAGCAATCAGCCCCAGCATTTT
TRBV27,TRBD2,.,TRBJ2-5,CASSSREGETQYF,TGTGCCAGCAGTTCCAGGGAGGGGGAGACCCAGTACTTC
TRBV9,.,.,TRBJ1-3,CASSVTARDTIYF,TGTGCCAGCAGCGTCACGGCCAGGGACACCATATATTTT
TRBV19,.,once,TRBJ1-5,CASRMGGSQPQHF,TGTGCCAGTAGGATGGGAGGGTCTCAGCCCCAGCATTTT
TRBV7-8,TRBD2,large,TRBJ2-5,CASSLYPAGGAMETQYF,TGTGCCAGCAGCCTGTACCCAGCGGGGGGGGCAATGGAGACCCAGTACTTC
TRBV10-3,TRBD1,.,TRBJ1-5,CAIREQGDQPQHF,TGTGCCATCAGAGAACAGGGGGATCAGCCCCAGCATTTT
TRBV11-2,TRBD1,.,TRBJ1-4,CASSTSDRGYEKLFF,TGTGCCAGCAGCACAAGCGACAGGGGTTATGAAAAACTGTTTTTT
TRBV7-8,.,.,TRBJ1-5,CASSFVADDQPQHF,TGTGCCAGCAGCTTCGTAGCGGATGATCAGCCCCAGCATTTT
TRBV11-3,.,.,TRBJ1-1,CASSLGGGDTEAFF,TGTGCCAGCAGCCTCGGAGGGGGGGACACTGAAGCTTTCTTT
TRBV28,.,.,TRBJ1-5,CASRPPGAEQPQHF,TGTGCCAGCAGGCCCCCAGGGGCCGAGCAGCCCCAGCATTTT
TRBV10-3,.,.,TRBJ2-3,CAIRSGLQGTDTQYF,TGTGCCATCAGATCGGGACTTCAGGGCACAGATACGCAGTATTTT
TRBV6-5,.,few,TRBJ1-3,CATGTFSGNTIYF,TGTGCCACCGGTACCTTCTCTGGAAACACCATATATTTT
TRBV18,.,once,TRBJ1-1,CASSPPAGNMNTEAFF,TGTGCCAGCTCACCACCGGCAGGGAACATGAACACTGAAGCTTTCTTT
TRBV6-5,TRBD1,few,TRBJ2-5,CASSLGTGMKTQYF,TGTGCCAGCAGTCTCGGGACAGGGATGAAGACCCAGTACTTC
TRBV7-9,TRBD1,.,TRBJ1-1,CASSDRQGATEAFF,TGTGCCAGCAGCGATCGACAGGGTGCCACTGAAGCTTTCTTT
TRBV5-1,.,.,TRBJ1-2,CASSLETGERYTF,TGCGCCAGCAGCTTGGAAACGGGAGAACGCTACACCTTC